Listed below are T cell receptor beta chains from one sample, sequenced in a study of shared clonotypes between healthy human individuals. Sequenced by immunoSEQ multiplex PCR; TCRdb stores in-frame clones only, minus some. There are hundreds of thousands of clones in the sample; more than 95% occur only once, and 0.057% lies in the top ten. Sequenced: naive CD4+ T cells sorted from blood. These receptors originate from a young woman in good health. Each CDR3 is given with its conserved first and last residue. Each record gives: D gene, J gene, V gene, clone size, CDR3 protein, CDR3 DNA. D genes are given only for firm matches. Size values are once, few and many counts, or a class for expanded clones, and some rows have none.

d_call: .; j_call: TRBJ1-5; v_call: TRBV28; clone_size: .; cdr3_aa: CASSPPYLNQPQHF; cdr3_nt: TGTGCCAGCAGTCCGCCCTATCTTAATCAGCCCCAGCATTTT
d_call: TRBD2; j_call: TRBJ2-7; v_call: TRBV28; clone_size: .; cdr3_aa: CASSPLLAGVEEQYF; cdr3_nt: TGTGCCAGCAGCCCCCTGCTAGCGGGAGTGGAAGAGCAGTACTTC
d_call: TRBD2; j_call: TRBJ2-1; v_call: TRBV25-1; clone_size: once; cdr3_aa: CASRLAGLSSYNEQFF; cdr3_nt: TGTGCCAGCAGACTAGCGGGACTAAGCTCCTACAATGAGCAGTTCTTC
d_call: .; j_call: TRBJ2-7; v_call: TRBV7-2; clone_size: .; cdr3_aa: CASSPPGREQYF; cdr3_nt: TGTGCCAGCAGCCCTCCTGGGCGCGAGCAGTACTTC
d_call: .; j_call: TRBJ1-1; v_call: TRBV6-5; clone_size: once; cdr3_aa: CASSYWQGGADTEAFF; cdr3_nt: TGTGCCAGCAGTTACTGGCAGGGTGGTGCGGACACTGAAGCTTTCTTT
d_call: .; j_call: TRBJ2-7; v_call: TRBV4-1; clone_size: .; cdr3_aa: CASSQDYGTGSAYEQYF; cdr3_nt: TGCGCCAGCAGCCAAGATTATGGTACAGGGTCAGCCTACGAGCAGTACTTC
d_call: .; j_call: TRBJ1-1; v_call: TRBV19; clone_size: .; cdr3_aa: CASSKQGVNTEAFF; cdr3_nt: TGTGCCAGTAGTAAACAAGGGGTAAACACTGAAGCTTTCTTT
d_call: TRBD2; j_call: TRBJ2-2; v_call: TRBV18; clone_size: .; cdr3_aa: CASSPLTSGDTGELFF; cdr3_nt: TGTGCCAGCTCACCACTTACTAGCGGAGACACCGGGGAGCTGTTTTTT
d_call: .; j_call: TRBJ2-3; v_call: TRBV28; clone_size: .; cdr3_aa: CASSQGNSDTQYF; cdr3_nt: TGTGCCAGCAGTCAAGGGAACTCAGATACGCAGTATTTT
d_call: TRBD1; j_call: TRBJ1-5; v_call: TRBV6-1; clone_size: .; cdr3_aa: CASMSEGGRAQPQHF; cdr3_nt: TGTGCCAGCATGTCGGAAGGGGGCAGGGCTCAGCCCCAGCATTTT
d_call: .; j_call: TRBJ2-2; v_call: TRBV5-1; clone_size: .; cdr3_aa: CASSLPSGGTGELFF; cdr3_nt: TGCGCCAGCAGCTTACCTAGTGGGGGCACCGGGGAGCTGTTTTTT
d_call: .; j_call: TRBJ1-1; v_call: TRBV19; clone_size: .; cdr3_aa: CASSISGPMNTEAFF; cdr3_nt: TGTGCCAGTAGTATATCAGGACCTATGAACACTGAAGCTTTCTTT
d_call: .; j_call: TRBJ1-2; v_call: TRBV6-6; clone_size: .; cdr3_aa: CASSFVVRSNYGYTF; cdr3_nt: TGTGCCAGCAGTTTCGTCGTCCGGAGTAACTATGGCTACACCTTC
d_call: .; j_call: TRBJ2-7; v_call: TRBV4-1; clone_size: .; cdr3_aa: CASSRQALAYEQYF; cdr3_nt: TGCGCCAGCAGCCGACAAGCCCTCGCCTACGAGCAGTACTTC
d_call: .; j_call: TRBJ1-1; v_call: TRBV28; clone_size: .; cdr3_aa: CASSLMTWTEAFF; cdr3_nt: TGTGCCAGCAGTTTAATGACTTGGACTGAAGCTTTCTTT
d_call: TRBD1; j_call: TRBJ2-5; v_call: TRBV7-7; clone_size: .; cdr3_aa: CASSPGTGGPAQYF; cdr3_nt: TGTGCCAGCAGCCCCGGGACAGGGGGACCGGCCCAGTACTTC
d_call: TRBD1; j_call: TRBJ2-7; v_call: TRBV27; clone_size: .; cdr3_aa: CASSLRGPYEQYF; cdr3_nt: TGTGCCAGCAGTTTAAGGGGGCCATACGAGCAGTACTTC
d_call: .; j_call: TRBJ1-1; v_call: TRBV7-9; clone_size: .; cdr3_aa: CASSTTGYTEAFF; cdr3_nt: TGTGCCAGCAGCACGACTGGGTACACTGAAGCTTTCTTT
d_call: .; j_call: TRBJ2-7; v_call: TRBV5-1; clone_size: .; cdr3_aa: CASSYLGRGAYEQYF; cdr3_nt: TGCGCCAGCAGTTACCTTGGCAGGGGTGCCTACGAGCAGTACTTC
d_call: .; j_call: TRBJ2-7; v_call: TRBV2; clone_size: .; cdr3_aa: CASSLSSTNYEQYF; cdr3_nt: TGTGCCAGCAGTTTATCTAGCACGAACTACGAGCAGTACTTC
d_call: TRBD1; j_call: TRBJ2-7; v_call: TRBV7-6; clone_size: .; cdr3_aa: CASSLAAGTGGWEQYF; cdr3_nt: TGTGCCAGCAGCTTAGCAGCCGGGACAGGGGGCTGGGAGCAGTACTTC
d_call: TRBD2; j_call: TRBJ2-3; v_call: TRBV4-2; clone_size: .; cdr3_aa: CASSQALAGGWNTQYF; cdr3_nt: TGTGCCAGCAGCCAAGCCCTAGCGGGAGGGTGGAATACGCAGTATTTT
d_call: TRBD1; j_call: TRBJ1-5; v_call: TRBV10-3; clone_size: .; cdr3_aa: CAISEGSGTDNQPQHF; cdr3_nt: TGTGCCATCAGTGAGGGCTCCGGGACAGATAATCAGCCCCAGCATTTT
d_call: .; j_call: TRBJ2-3; v_call: TRBV5-5; clone_size: .; cdr3_aa: CASSLGGTLDTQYF; cdr3_nt: TGTGCCAGCAGCTTGGGGGGAACACTAGATACGCAGTATTTT
d_call: .; j_call: TRBJ2-5; v_call: TRBV2; clone_size: .; cdr3_aa: CASRITAGGETQYF; cdr3_nt: TGTGCCAGCAGAATTACGGCTGGGGGGGAGACCCAGTACTTC
d_call: .; j_call: TRBJ1-1; v_call: TRBV4-2; clone_size: once; cdr3_aa: CASSQAGDTEAFF; cdr3_nt: TGTGCCAGCAGCCAAGCGGGGGACACTGAAGCTTTCTTT
d_call: .; j_call: TRBJ2-7; v_call: TRBV11-2; clone_size: .; cdr3_aa: CASSDRDWYLSYEQYF; cdr3_nt: TGTGCCAGCAGCGACCGGGACTGGTACCTCTCCTACGAGCAGTACTTC
d_call: .; j_call: TRBJ2-1; v_call: TRBV11-3; clone_size: .; cdr3_aa: CASSLHSGPDEQFF; cdr3_nt: TGTGCCAGCAGCCTGCATTCCGGGCCGGATGAGCAGTTCTTC
d_call: TRBD2; j_call: TRBJ2-3; v_call: TRBV10-3; clone_size: .; cdr3_aa: CAISEGRDTDTQYF; cdr3_nt: TGTGCCATCAGTGAGGGGAGGGACACAGATACGCAGTATTTT
d_call: .; j_call: TRBJ1-1; v_call: TRBV6-4; clone_size: .; cdr3_aa: CASSKTGNTEAFF; cdr3_nt: TGTGCCAGCAGTAAGACAGGGAACACTGAAGCTTTCTTT
d_call: .; j_call: TRBJ2-3; v_call: TRBV7-2; clone_size: .; cdr3_aa: CASSFKAGTDTQYF; cdr3_nt: TGTGCCAGCAGCTTTAAGGCGGGAACAGATACGCAGTATTTT
d_call: TRBD1; j_call: TRBJ1-4; v_call: TRBV30; clone_size: .; cdr3_aa: CAWRIQGASEKLFF; cdr3_nt: TGTGCCTGGAGGATACAGGGGGCAAGTGAAAAACTGTTTTTT
d_call: TRBD1; j_call: TRBJ2-7; v_call: TRBV4-1; clone_size: .; cdr3_aa: CASSQGAATTGGRSDEQYF; cdr3_nt: TGCGCCAGCAGCCAAGGCGCAGCCACCACAGGGGGCAGATCGGACGAGCAGTACTTC
d_call: .; j_call: TRBJ1-2; v_call: TRBV7-8; clone_size: .; cdr3_aa: CASSEATNYGYTF; cdr3_nt: TGTGCCAGCAGCGAAGCCACTAACTATGGCTACACCTTC
d_call: .; j_call: TRBJ1-4; v_call: TRBV28; clone_size: .; cdr3_aa: CATSDGGSTNEKLFF; cdr3_nt: TGTGCCACCTCAGACGGGGGATCGACTAATGAAAAACTGTTTTTT
d_call: TRBD2; j_call: TRBJ2-3; v_call: TRBV15; clone_size: .; cdr3_aa: CATSRGTSETDTQYF; cdr3_nt: TGTGCCACCAGCAGAGGGACTAGCGAGACAGATACGCAGTATTTT
d_call: TRBD2; j_call: TRBJ2-7; v_call: TRBV9; clone_size: .; cdr3_aa: CASSVGASGSVYEQYF; cdr3_nt: TGTGCCAGCAGCGTAGGGGCTAGCGGGAGTGTCTACGAGCAGTACTTC
d_call: .; j_call: TRBJ1-1; v_call: TRBV5-1; clone_size: .; cdr3_aa: CASSLQGTEAFF; cdr3_nt: TGCGCCAGCAGCTTGCAGGGGACTGAAGCTTTCTTT
d_call: TRBD1; j_call: TRBJ2-7; v_call: TRBV10-3; clone_size: .; cdr3_aa: CASRDRGSYEQYF; cdr3_nt: TGTGCCAGCCGGGACAGGGGCTCCTACGAGCAGTACTTC